The 32 T cell receptor beta chains reported below all come from one sample, sequenced in a study (dated by TCRdb to 2014 to 2015). The protocol used for the library was 5' RACE. Sequencing took place on an Illumina MiSeq. TCRdb ran its own pipeline on the public reads, namely fastp trimming at Q25 and MiXCR clone calling, and kept in-frame beta chains. Each entry merges the rows of one CDR3 protein and shows their most common DNA and genes. This sample comprises some 44,000 distinct CDR3 sequences, around 28% of them detected only once. In total, the top ten clones hold 4% to 4.5% of the sample. The sequenced sample was tumor-infiltrating memory CD4+ T cells sorted from the breast tumor. The meaning of the sample's cell subset or site label: memory CD4+ T cells, CD4+CD45RO+CD25-. These receptor sequences come from a female donor with breast cancer.

About this clonotype itself: The junction shows a germline mismatch at one end, possibly a read error. The chain employs TRBV7-6 and TRBJ2-3; 10 nucleotides agree with TRBD2. The length of the CDR3 is 16 residues. Germline-derived CDR1 and CDR2 are SGHVS and FNYEAQ. The CDR3 DNA follows: TGTGCCAGCAGCCGTAGTAGCGGGGGGAGCACGGATACGCAGTATTTT. Its protein product is CASSRSSGGSTDTQYF.

The chain combines TRBV7-2 with TRBJ2-3; tentatively, D is TRBD2 (5 bases). Trimming removed 6 bases at V and 0 bases at J, with 13 bases between. The CDR3 spans 15 residues. Germline-derived CDR1 and CDR2 are SGHTA and FQGNSA. As DNA, the CDR3 is TGTGCCAGCAGGCCTACTAGAGGCAGCACAGATACGCAGTATTTT. Translating it yields CASRPTRGSTDTQYF.

This clonotype has just a few counts. The chain links TRBV29-1 to TRBJ1-1; D unresolved. Germline CDR1 and CDR2: SQVTM and ANQGSEA. V was clipped by 2 bases and J by 1 base, with 14 bases between them. CDR3 length: 15 residues. CDR3 DNA: TGCAGCGTTGAAAACCCGACCCTGGGGAACACTGAAGCTTTCTTT. It encodes CSVENPTLGNTEAFF.

This clonotype was counted between two and nine times. This chain connects TRBV6-5 to TRBJ1-6; a weak D match, TRBD1 (5 bases). CDR3 size: 16 residues. The V and J ends lost 3 bases and 7 bases respectively, with 16 bases between them. Germline CDR1 MNHEY, CDR2 SVGAGI. CDR3 DNA sequence: TGTGCCAGCAGTTATAGGGGAGATTCTGGGAATTCACCCCTCCACTTT. This encodes CASSYRGDSGNSPLHF.

This clonotype was counted ten times or more. The chain employs TRBV5-1 and TRBJ2-7, with D tentatively TRBD1 (6 bases). This CDR3 comprises 16 residues. The V gene lost 3 bases and the J gene lost 1 base, with 17 bases spanning the gap. Germline assignment: CDR1 SGHRS and CDR2 YFSETQ. The CDR3 nucleotides are TGCGCCAGCAGCTCGTTCCTCCGGGACACTTCCTACGAGCAGTACTTC. Amino acids: CASSSFLRDTSYEQYF.

This clonotype was found a few times. The chain recombines TRBV30 with TRBJ2-2; TRBD1 matches 9 bases. CDR1 GTSNPN and CDR2 SVGIG come from the germline V gene (reference sequence). This CDR3 comprises 13 residues. V dropped 4 bases and J dropped 7; count of bases not matched to a gene: 4. The chain's CDR3 is CAWTTDRGGELFF. The DNA for the CDR3 is TGTGCCTGGACCACGGACAGGGGCGGGGAGCTGTTTTTT.

The chain is built from TRBV2 and TRBJ2-5; D is unresolved. Trimming cost V 7 bases and J 7 bases, with 13 bases left between them. Germline-derived CDR1 and CDR2 are SNHLY and FYNNEI. The CDR3 covers 12 residues. The CDR3, as DNA: TGTGCCAGCACCCGCGGTCCCAGGACCCAGTACTTC. It codes for CASTRGPRTQYF.

The V and J genes are TRBV10-3 and TRBJ1-5; no clear D. The germline CDR1 and CDR2 sequences are ENHRY and SYGVKD. The CDR3 consists of 13 residues. Trimming pared 6 bases from V and 0 bases from J, leaving 6 bases between. The CDR3 nucleotides are TGTGCCATCAGGAGCGATAGCAATCAGCCCCAGCATTTT. It is translated as CAIRSDSNQPQHF.

This clonotype occurred a few times. The CDR3 loop is CASSQEGAAISYEQYF. The CDR3 nucleotides are TGCGCCAGCAGCCAGGAGGGAGCAGCGATTTCCTACGAGCAGTACTTC. This chain joins TRBV4-1 and TRBJ2-7; perhaps TRBD2 as D (6 bases). CDR1 is MGHRA, CDR2 YSYEKL, per germline. Trimming stripped 3 bases from V and 1 base from J, with 16 bases between. The CDR3 length is 16 residues.

This clonotype was counted a few times. This rearrangement joins TRBV12-3 or TRBV12-4 to TRBJ1-1, with 8 bases aligning to TRBD1. V shed 6 bases and J 7 bases; nucleotides not matched to a gene: 10. This CDR3 has 14 amino acids. The CDR3 coding sequence is TGTGCCAGCAGCCACCGGACAGGGAGTGGTGAAGCTTTCTTT. Translated: CASSHRTGSGEAFF.

The genes are TRBV7-8 and TRBJ2-7, with 9 positions matching TRBD1. CDR3 length: 18 amino acids. The V and J ends lost 5 bases and 3 bases, in that order; junction bases with no gene match: 17. Germline assignment: CDR1 SGHVS and CDR2 FQNEAQ. This CDR3 is CASSERTGAISSLYEQYF. The CDR3 DNA reads as TGTGCCAGCAGCGAGAGGACAGGGGCAATCTCTAGCCTCTACGAGCAGTACTTC.

This clonotype has just one count. V and J are TRBV6-5 and TRBJ1-3; 7 positions agree with TRBD1. CDR1 and CDR2 from the germline V gene are MNHEY and SVGAGI. This CDR3 has 15 residues. The V segment lost 11 bases and the J segment 1 base; nucleotides outside the gene matches: 11. The CDR3 nucleotides are TGTGCCGGCATTGCGACAGGGAGGTCTGGAAACACCATATATTTT. Residues: CAGIATGRSGNTIYF.

This clonotype was counted a few times. The chain uses TRBV7-6 and TRBJ2-1; no reliable D call. The germline CDR1 and CDR2 sequences are SGHVS and FNYEAQ. The CDR3 has 14 amino acids. V was shortened by 1 base and J by 3 bases, with 7 bases between the two germline ends. The CDR3 loop is CASSLEVNYNEQFF. In DNA, the CDR3 is TGTGCCAGCAGCTTAGAGGTGAACTACAATGAGCAGTTCTTC.

Only a few counts were recorded for this clonotype. V usage is TRBV6-5 and J usage is TRBJ1-1; a weak D match, TRBD1 (5 bases). From germline, CDR1 is MNHEY and CDR2 SVGAGI. V shed 0 bases and J shed 4 bases, with 9 bases lying between them. The CDR3 loop spans 14 amino acids. The CDR3 nucleotides read TGTGCCAGCAGTTACTCGGGGGGAACCACTGAAGCTTTCTTT. Amino acids: CASSYSGGTTEAFF.

The CDR3 spells CAAESLMGTYEQYF. CDR3 coding DNA: TGTGCCGCCGAGTCCCTAATGGGTACCTACGAGCAGTACTTC. The V call is TRBV6-1, the J call TRBJ2-7; D ambiguous. Germline values: CDR1 MNHNS, CDR2 SASEGT. V shed 11 bases and J shed 2 bases, with 19 bases lying between them. This CDR3 has 14 amino acids.

In this sample, this clonotype turned up many times. The chain employs TRBV7-3 and TRBJ2-2, with TRBD2 identical over 7 bases. Per germline, CDR1 SGHTA and CDR2 FQGTGA. With 4 bases clipped from V and 2 bases from J, the junction kept 1 base outside the gene matches. The CDR3 totals 14 residues. This CDR3 is CASSSSGNTGELFF. CDR3 in DNA: TGTGCCAGCAGCTCTAGCGGAAACACCGGGGAGCTGTTTTTT.

The V call is TRBV11-2, the J call TRBJ2-5, with 9 bases aligning to TRBD2. The V gene end was trimmed by 4 bases and the J gene end by 2 bases; junction bases not matched to a gene: 8. CDR1 SGHAT and CDR2 FQNNGV come from the germline V gene. This CDR3 is 16 amino acids long. The CDR3 loop reads CASSSLAGGGQETQYF. DNA of the CDR3: TGTGCCAGCAGCTCACTAGCGGGTGGAGGACAAGAGACCCAGTACTTC.

This clonotype was counted at least ten times. V and J are TRBV7-2 and TRBJ1-1; no definite D call. The CDR3 consists of 12 residues. Germline values: CDR1 SGHTA, CDR2 FQGNSA. Between the trimmed V and J ends, which lost 3 bases and 4 bases, there was a span of 6 bases. The CDR3 region is CASSFMPTEAFF. The CDR3 DNA reads TGTGCCAGCAGCTTCATGCCCACTGAAGCTTTCTTT.

The rearrangement uses TRBV6-5 and TRBJ2-2, with TRBD2 as a possible D gene (6 bases). Between the trimmed V and J ends, which lost 5 bases and 5 bases, there was a span of 15 bases. Germline loops: CDR1 MNHEY, CDR2 SVGAGI. The CDR3 is made up of 15 amino acids. CDR3 in amino acids: CASSPSGARTGELFF. The CDR3, as DNA: TGTGCCAGCAGTCCCTCGGGAGCTAGGACCGGGGAGCTGTTTTTT.

Concerning this clonotype: A read error may account for a junction end that differs from germline. The chain couples TRBV12-3 or TRBV12-4 to TRBJ1-5; 9 bases are shared with TRBD1. The CDR3 is 14 residues long. The CDR3 region has the DNA TGTGCCAGCAGGGACAGGGGTGGCAATCAGCCCCGGCATTTT. This sequence encodes CASRDRGGNQPRHF.

The genes are TRBV9 and TRBJ2-7, with 9 bases lining up with TRBD2. Germline loops: CDR1 SGDLS, CDR2 YYNGEE. CDR3 length equals 15 residues. V was clipped by 2 bases and J by 2 bases; unmatched bases: 5. CDR3: CASSVRAGGPYEQYF. The DNA of the CDR3 is TGTGCCAGCAGCGTCAGGGCGGGGGGGCCCTACGAGCAGTACTTC.

This clonotype was found a few times. The chain has TRBV5-1 and TRBJ2-3; tentatively, D is TRBD1 (6 bases). The CDR3 has 15 residues. V dropped 2 bases and J dropped 1 base, with 11 bases sitting between them. Per germline, CDR1 SGHRS and CDR2 YFSETQ. The CDR3 DNA is TGCGCCAGCAGCTTCTCCGGGACACGCACAGATACGCAGTATTTT. As protein: CASSFSGTRTDTQYF.

There are a few counts of this clonotype. The V gene is TRBV5-1, the J gene TRBJ2-3; D is possibly TRBD2 (5 bases). CDR1 and CDR2 from the germline V gene are SGHRS and YFSETQ. V shed 0 bases and J shed 2 bases, with 10 bases lying between them. The CDR3 is 15 residues long. As DNA, the CDR3 is TGCGCCAGCAGCTTGGTGGCGGGCTCCACAGATACGCAGTATTTT. Protein: CASSLVAGSTDTQYF.

With respect to this clonotype: One end of the junction does not line up with germline, which may come from a read error. The CDR3 coding sequence is TGCAGTACTAGAGATTCCCCTAGCGTCACAGATACGCAGTATTTT. Protein: CSTRDSPSVTDTQYF. The chain uses TRBV20-1 and TRBJ2-3; maybe TRBD2 (6 bases). The CDR3 is 15 residues long. CDR1 is DFQATT and CDR2 is SNEGSKA in the germline V gene (reference sequence).

The CDR3 region is CSARSTGQQETQYF. The CDR3 DNA follows: TGCAGTGCTAGATCGACAGGTCAGCAAGAGACCCAGTACTTC. The chain combines TRBV20-1 with TRBJ2-5; weak D call: TRBD1 (6 bases). The CDR3 is 14 amino acids. Germline CDR1 reads DFQATT; CDR2 reads SNEGSKA (reference sequence). The V gene lost 2 bases and the J gene lost 2 bases, with 12 bases spanning the gap.

In this sample, this clonotype turned up a few times. The chain joins TRBV7-6 to TRBJ2-1; 11 bases line up with TRBD2. The CDR3 is 21 amino acids. Germline V lookup: CDR1 SGHVS, CDR2 FNYEAQ. J gave up 0 bases and V 2 bases, and 15 bases lay outside the gene matches. The CDR3 sequence: CASSLIRSGGGRHSSYNEQFF. DNA for the CDR3: TGTGCCAGCAGCTTAATCCGTAGCGGGGGGGGCAGACATAGCTCCTACAATGAGCAGTTCTTC.

This CDR3 reads CASSWDSSYEQYF. The CDR3 nucleotides read TGTGCCAGCAGTTGGGACAGTTCCTACGAGCAGTACTTC. The chain couples TRBV6-5 to TRBJ2-7; TRBD1 matches 7 bases. Germline CDR1 MNHEY, CDR2 SVGAGI. This CDR3 comprises 13 residues. V shed 4 bases and J 1 base; nucleotides not matched to a gene: 1.

The table lists this clonotype with many counts. This chain connects TRBV25-1 to TRBJ2-7, with 8 bases that match TRBD1. The CDR3 loop spans 12 amino acids. The J segment lost 9 bases and the V segment lost 6 bases, leaving 7 bases of the junction unmatched. Germline CDR1 MGHDK, CDR2 SYGVNS. Here the CDR3 reads CASRSGQGRQYF. The CDR3 DNA is TGTGCCAGCAGATCAGGACAGGGCAGGCAGTACTTC.

The chain is built from TRBV5-1 and TRBJ1-2, with D maybe TRBD1 (6 bases). The CDR3 consists of 13 residues. In germline, CDR1 is SGHRS, CDR2 YFSETQ. V was cut by 4 bases and J by 4 bases, with 11 bases left in between. CDR3 sequence: CASSQGTSYGYTF. The CDR3 DNA sequence: TGCGCCAGCAGCCAAGGGACAAGCTATGGCTACACCTTC.

This clonotype was observed a handful of times. CDR3 sequence reads: CASSFGAENTEAFF. CDR3 bases: TGCGCCAGCAGCTTTGGGGCGGAAAACACTGAAGCTTTCTTT. The chain recombines TRBV5-1 with TRBJ1-1, with D possibly TRBD1 on 5 matching bases. Per germline, CDR1 SGHRS and CDR2 YFSETQ. The CDR3 is made up of 14 amino acids. V was cut by 2 bases and J by 2 bases, with 10 bases left in between.

The CDR3, as DNA: TGTGCCAGCAGTTTAGTCCACAGGGGGAGATCTGGGGCCAACGTCCTGACTTTC. Its translation: CASSLVHRGRSGANVLTF. The genes are TRBV12-3 or TRBV12-4 and TRBJ2-6; TRBD1 matches 8 bases. The CDR3 is 18 residues long. Germline trimming cut 1 base from V and 1 base from J; bases unmatched to any gene: 6.

In this sample, this clonotype turned up many times. This chain connects TRBV3-1 to TRBJ2-2, with 12 bases identical to TRBD2. Losses at the gene ends were 4 bases for V and 4 bases for J; bases not matched to a gene: 7. This CDR3 contains 17 residues. Germline assignment: CDR1 LGHDT and CDR2 YNNKEL (reference sequence). CDR3 in DNA: TGTGCCAGCAGCCCTCAGACTAGCGGGGGTATCACCGGGGAGCTGTTTTTT. Translation gives CASSPQTSGGITGELFF. Complete variable domain (other parts from reference TRBV3-1 and TRBJ2-2): DTAVSQTPKYLVTQMGNDKSIKCEQNLGHDTMYWYKQDSKKFLKIMFSYNNKELIINETVPNRFSPKSPDKAHLNLHINSLELGDSAVYFCASSPQTSGGITGELFFGEGSRLTVL.